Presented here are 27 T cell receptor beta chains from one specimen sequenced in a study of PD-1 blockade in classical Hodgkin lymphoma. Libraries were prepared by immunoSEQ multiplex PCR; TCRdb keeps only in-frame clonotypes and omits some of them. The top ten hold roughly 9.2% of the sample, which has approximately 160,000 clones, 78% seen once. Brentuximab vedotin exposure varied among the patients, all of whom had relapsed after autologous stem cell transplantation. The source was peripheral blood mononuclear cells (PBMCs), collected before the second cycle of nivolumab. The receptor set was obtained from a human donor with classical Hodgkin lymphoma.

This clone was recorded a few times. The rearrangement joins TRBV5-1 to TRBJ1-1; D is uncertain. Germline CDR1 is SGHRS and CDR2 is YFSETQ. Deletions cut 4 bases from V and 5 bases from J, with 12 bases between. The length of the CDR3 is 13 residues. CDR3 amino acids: CASSRVSSTEAFF. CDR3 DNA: TGCGCCAGCAGCCGGGTGTCTTCGACTGAAGCTTTCTTT.

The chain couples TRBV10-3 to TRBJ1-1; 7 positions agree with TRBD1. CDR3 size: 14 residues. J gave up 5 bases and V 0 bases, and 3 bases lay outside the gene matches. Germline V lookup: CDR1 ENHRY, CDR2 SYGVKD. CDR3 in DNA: TGTGCCATCAGTGAGTCGGCAGGGGGGACTGAAGCTTTCTTT. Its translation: CAISESAGGTEAFF.

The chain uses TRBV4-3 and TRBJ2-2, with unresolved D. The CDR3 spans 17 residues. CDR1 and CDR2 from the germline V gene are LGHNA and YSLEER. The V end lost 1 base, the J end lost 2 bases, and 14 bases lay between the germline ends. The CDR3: CASSQAPAAPNTGELFF. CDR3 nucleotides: TGCGCCAGCAGCCAAGCCCCCGCGGCCCCTAACACCGGGGAGCTGTTTTTT.

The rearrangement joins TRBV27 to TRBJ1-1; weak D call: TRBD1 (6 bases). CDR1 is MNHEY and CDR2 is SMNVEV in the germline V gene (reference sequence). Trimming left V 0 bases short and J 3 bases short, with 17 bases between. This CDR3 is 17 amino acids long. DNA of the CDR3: TGTGCCAGCAGTTTATCCTTTTGGGGGGCGTTGGACACTGAAGCTTTCTTT. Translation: CASSLSFWGALDTEAFF.

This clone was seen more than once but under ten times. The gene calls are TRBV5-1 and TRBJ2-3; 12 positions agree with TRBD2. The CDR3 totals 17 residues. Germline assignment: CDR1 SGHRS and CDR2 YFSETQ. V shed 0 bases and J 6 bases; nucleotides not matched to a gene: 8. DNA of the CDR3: TGCGCCAGCAGCTTGGGGCTAGCGGGGGGGCGACGGGATACGCAGTATTTT. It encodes CASSLGLAGGRRDTQYF.

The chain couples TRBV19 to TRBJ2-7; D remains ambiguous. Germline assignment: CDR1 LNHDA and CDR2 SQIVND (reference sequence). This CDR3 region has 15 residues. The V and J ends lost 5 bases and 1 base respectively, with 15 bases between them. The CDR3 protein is CASSPRGSQSYEQYF. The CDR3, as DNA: TGTGCCAGTAGTCCGCGTGGGTCCCAATCCTACGAGCAGTACTTC.

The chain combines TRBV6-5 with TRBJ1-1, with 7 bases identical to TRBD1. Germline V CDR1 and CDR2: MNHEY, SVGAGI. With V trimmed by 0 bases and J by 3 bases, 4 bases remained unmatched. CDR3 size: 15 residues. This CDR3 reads CASSYSGGLDTEAFF. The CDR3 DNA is TGTGCCAGCAGTTACTCAGGGGGCCTGGACACTGAAGCTTTCTTT.

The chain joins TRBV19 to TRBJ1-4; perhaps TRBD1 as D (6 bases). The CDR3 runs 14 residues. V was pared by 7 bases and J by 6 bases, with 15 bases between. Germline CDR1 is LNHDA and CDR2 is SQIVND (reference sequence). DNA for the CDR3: TGTGCCAGTACCCGGACAGACTCCTATGAAAAACTGTTTTTT. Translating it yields CASTRTDSYEKLFF.

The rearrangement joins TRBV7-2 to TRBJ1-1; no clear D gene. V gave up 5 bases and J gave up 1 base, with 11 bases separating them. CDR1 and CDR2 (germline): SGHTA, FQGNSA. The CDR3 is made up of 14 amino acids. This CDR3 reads CASSRTGENTEAFF. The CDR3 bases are TGTGCCAGCAGCCGAACGGGCGAGAACACTGAAGCTTTCTTT. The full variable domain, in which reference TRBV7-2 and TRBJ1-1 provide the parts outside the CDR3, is GAGVSQSPSNKVTEKGKDVELRCDPISGHTALYWYRQSLGQGLEFLIYFQGNSAPDKSGLPSDRFSAERTGGSVSTLTIQRTQQEDSAVYLCASSRTGENTEAFFGQGTRLTVV.

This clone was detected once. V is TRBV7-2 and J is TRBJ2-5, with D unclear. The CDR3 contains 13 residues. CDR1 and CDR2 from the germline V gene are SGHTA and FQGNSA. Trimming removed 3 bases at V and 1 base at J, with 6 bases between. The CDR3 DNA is TGTGCCAGCAGCTTGAAATTCCAAGAGACCCAGTACTTC. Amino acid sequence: CASSLKFQETQYF.

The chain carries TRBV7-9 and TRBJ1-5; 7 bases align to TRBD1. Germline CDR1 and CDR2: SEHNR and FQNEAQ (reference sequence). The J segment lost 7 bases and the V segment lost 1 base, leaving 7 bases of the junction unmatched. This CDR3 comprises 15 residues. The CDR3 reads CASSLEGASWQPQHF. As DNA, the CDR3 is TGTGCCAGCAGCTTAGAGGGGGCTAGCTGGCAGCCCCAGCATTTT.

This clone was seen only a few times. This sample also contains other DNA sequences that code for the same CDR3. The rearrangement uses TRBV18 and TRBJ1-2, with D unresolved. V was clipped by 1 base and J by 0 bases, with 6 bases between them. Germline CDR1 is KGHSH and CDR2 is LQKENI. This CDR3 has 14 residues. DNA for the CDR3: TGTGCCAGCTCACCACAGGGAGCTAACTATGGCTACACCTTC. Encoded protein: CASSPQGANYGYTF. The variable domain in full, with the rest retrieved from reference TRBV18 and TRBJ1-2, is NAGVMQNPRHLVRRRGQEARLRCSPMKGHSHVYWYRQLPEEGLKFMVYLQKENIIDESGMPKERFSAEFPKEGPSILRIQQVVRGDSAAYFCASSPQGANYGYTFGSGTRLTVV.

CDR3: CASSTGTGGSYEQYF. CDR3 coding DNA: TGTGCCAGCAGCACCGGGACAGGGGGCAGCTACGAGCAGTACTTC. This chain links TRBV7-7 with TRBJ2-7, with 12 bases that match TRBD1. Germline V CDR1 and CDR2: SSHAT, FNYEAQ (reference sequence). This CDR3 contains 15 residues. V shed 5 bases, J shed 3 bases, and the junction held 5 bases outside the gene matches.

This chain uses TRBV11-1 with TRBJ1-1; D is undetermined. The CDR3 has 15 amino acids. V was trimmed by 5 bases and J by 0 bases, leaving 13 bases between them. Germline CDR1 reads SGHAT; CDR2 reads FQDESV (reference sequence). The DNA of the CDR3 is TGTGCCAGCAGCCCGTGGCCCCTCATGAACACTGAAGCTTTCTTT. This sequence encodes CASSPWPLMNTEAFF.

CDR3 nucleotides: TGCAGCGTTGAAAACCCAGGGAAAAATGAAAAACTGTTTTTT. Protein sequence: CSVENPGKNEKLFF. The chain links TRBV29-1 to TRBJ1-4; D might be TRBD1 (5 bases). This CDR3 has 14 amino acids. Trimming stripped 2 bases from V and 5 bases from J, with 12 bases between. CDR1 and CDR2 from the germline V gene are SQVTM and ANQGSEA.

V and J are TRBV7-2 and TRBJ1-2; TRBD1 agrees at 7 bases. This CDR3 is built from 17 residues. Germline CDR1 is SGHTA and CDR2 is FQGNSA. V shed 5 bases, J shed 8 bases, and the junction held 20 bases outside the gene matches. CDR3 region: CASSLRFLEGAQRGYTF. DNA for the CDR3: TGTGCCAGCAGCCTTAGATTTCTCGAGGGGGCCCAGAGAGGCTACACCTTC.

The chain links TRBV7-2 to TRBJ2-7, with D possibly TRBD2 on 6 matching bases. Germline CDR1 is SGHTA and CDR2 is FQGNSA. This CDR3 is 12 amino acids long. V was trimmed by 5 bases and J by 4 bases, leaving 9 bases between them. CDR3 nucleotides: TGTGCCAGCAGCAGGACTATATACGAGCAGTACTTC. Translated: CASSRTIYEQYF.

CDR3 in amino acids: CASSMRSGTNTDTQYF. CDR3 nucleotide sequence: TGTGCCAGTAGTATGAGGTCGGGGACCAACACAGATACGCAGTATTTT. The rearrangement joins TRBV19 to TRBJ2-3; tentatively, D is TRBD1 or TRBD2 (5 bases each). Germline CDR1 LNHDA, CDR2 SQIVND (reference sequence). Trimming pared 3 bases from V and 2 bases from J, leaving 15 bases between. The CDR3 extends over 16 amino acids.

Here the CDR3 reads CASSHREGQPDNEQFF. Here the CDR3 DNA reads TGTGCCAGCAGCCACCGGGAGGGACAGCCAGACAATGAGCAGTTCTTC. The chain carries TRBV7-2 and TRBJ2-1; D may be TRBD2 (8 bases). Germline assignment: CDR1 SGHTA and CDR2 FQGNSA. The CDR3 loop spans 16 amino acids. Trimming left V 5 bases short and J 5 bases short, with 19 bases between. Full variable domain (outside the CDR3, taken from reference TRBV7-2 and TRBJ2-1): GAGVSQSPSNKVTEKGKDVELRCDPISGHTALYWYRQSLGQGLEFLIYFQGNSAPDKSGLPSDRFSAERTGGSVSTLTIQRTQQEDSAVYLCASSHREGQPDNEQFFGPGTRLTVL.

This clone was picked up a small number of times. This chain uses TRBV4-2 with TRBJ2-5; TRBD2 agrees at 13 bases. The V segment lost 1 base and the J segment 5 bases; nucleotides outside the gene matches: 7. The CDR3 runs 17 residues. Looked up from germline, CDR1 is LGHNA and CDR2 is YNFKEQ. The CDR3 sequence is CASSQATGLAGVETQYF. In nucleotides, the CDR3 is TGTGCCAGCAGCCAAGCCACCGGACTAGCGGGAGTGGAGACCCAGTACTTC.

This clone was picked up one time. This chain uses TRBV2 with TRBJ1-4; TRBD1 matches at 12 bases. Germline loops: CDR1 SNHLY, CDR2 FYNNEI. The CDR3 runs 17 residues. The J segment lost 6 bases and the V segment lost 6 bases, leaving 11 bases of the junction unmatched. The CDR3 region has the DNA TGTGCCAGCAGCGGGTCCCGGGACAGGGGGCGATATGAAAAACTGTTTTTT. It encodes CASSGSRDRGRYEKLFF. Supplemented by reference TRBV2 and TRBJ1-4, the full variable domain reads EPEVTQTPSHQVTQMGQEVILRCVPISNHLYFYWYRQILGQKVEFLVSFYNNEISEKSEIFDDQFSVERPDGSNFTLKIRSTKLEDSAMYFCASSGSRDRGRYEKLFFGSGTQLSVL.

In nucleotides, the CDR3 is TGTGCCAGCTCACCCCAGTCCGGAAACACCATATATTTT. Amino acids: CASSPQSGNTIYF. The chain is built from TRBV18 and TRBJ1-3; D is undetermined. The V end was cut by 3 bases, the J end by 4 bases, with 7 bases between. Germline-derived CDR1 and CDR2 are KGHSH and LQKENI. The CDR3 covers 13 residues.

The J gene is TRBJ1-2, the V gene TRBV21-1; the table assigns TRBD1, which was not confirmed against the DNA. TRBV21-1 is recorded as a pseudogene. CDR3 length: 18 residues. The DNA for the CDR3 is TGTGCCAGCAGCAAGGATCAACCAGGGTCTTCCGGAAACTATGGCTACACCTTC. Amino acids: CASSKDQPGSSGNYGYTF.

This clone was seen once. The CDR3 DNA reads as TGTGCCAGCAGCTTGGAACACAAGAACACTGAAGCTTTCTTT. It translates to CASSLEHKNTEAFF. The chain recombines TRBV5-5 with TRBJ1-1; no definite D call. The CDR3 runs to 14 residues. Looked up from germline, CDR1 is SGHKS and CDR2 is YYEKEE (reference sequence). Trimming took off 0 bases at V and 1 base at J, with 7 bases between the two ends.

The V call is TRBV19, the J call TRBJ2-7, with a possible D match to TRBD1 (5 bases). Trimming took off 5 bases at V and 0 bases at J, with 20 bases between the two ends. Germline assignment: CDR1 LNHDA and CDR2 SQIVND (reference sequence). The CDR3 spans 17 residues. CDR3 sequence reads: CASSPRGTVSSSYEQYF. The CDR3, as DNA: TGTGCCAGTAGTCCTAGGGGTACAGTCTCTAGCTCCTACGAGCAGTACTTC.

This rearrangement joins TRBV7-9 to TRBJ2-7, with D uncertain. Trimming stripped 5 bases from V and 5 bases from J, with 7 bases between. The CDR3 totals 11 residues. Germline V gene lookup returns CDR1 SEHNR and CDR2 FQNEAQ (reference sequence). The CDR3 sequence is CASSARNEQYF. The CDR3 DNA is TGTGCCAGCAGCGCCCGCAACGAGCAGTACTTC.

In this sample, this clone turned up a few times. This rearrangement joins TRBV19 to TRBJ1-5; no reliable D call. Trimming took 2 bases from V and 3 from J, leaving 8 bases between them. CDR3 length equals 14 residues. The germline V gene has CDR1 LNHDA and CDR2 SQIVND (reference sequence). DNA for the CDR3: TGTGCCAGTAGTATAAGGCTCGTCAATCAGCCCCAGCATTTT. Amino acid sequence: CASSIRLVNQPQHF.